A single sample gave rise to the 27 T cell receptor beta chains below, sequenced in a study of CD8+CD57+ T cells in acquired aplastic anemia. TCR beta VDJ combinations and CDR3 sequences were profiled from genomic DNA. TCRdb independently ran MiXCR on the reads; one entry per CDR3 protein. Of fewer than 250,000 distinct CDR3 sequences listed, around 43% were seen once; the top ten hold about 7.8%. The sequenced patients had an expansion of CD8+CD57+ cells seen by flow cytometry. The sequenced sample was sorted CD4+, CD8+, or CD8+CD57+ T cells (not recorded which) from PBMCs. These receptors were collected from a human donor with aplastic anemia.

The chain uses TRBV20-1 and TRBJ1-6; D not resolved. There are 16 residues in the CDR3. The germline V gene has CDR1 DFQATT and CDR2 SNEGSKA (reference sequence). V lost 0 bases and J 7 bases, leaving 16 bases between the germline ends. The CDR3 sequence is CSARDLLTGGNSPLHF. The CDR3, as DNA: TGCAGTGCTAGAGACCTCTTAACGGGCGGGAATTCACCCCTCCACTTT.

The V gene is TRBV27, the J gene TRBJ1-2, with D possibly being TRBD1 (5 bases). The germline gives CDR1 MNHEY, CDR2 SMNVEV (reference sequence). The CDR3 spans 17 residues. V lost 0 bases, J lost 1 base, and 15 bases lay in between. CDR3 loop: CASSLSAGSDDNYGYTF. The CDR3, as DNA: TGTGCCAGCAGTTTATCGGCAGGGTCCGACGATAACTATGGCTACACCTTC.

This clonotype was observed at least ten times. CDR3 in amino acids: CATSGGRGNTIYF. CDR3 bases: TGTGCCACCAGTGGCGGGAGAGGAAACACCATATATTTT. The chain is built from TRBV24-1 and TRBJ1-3; no reliable D call. This CDR3 contains 13 residues. Trimming shortened V by 5 bases and J by 4 bases, and 8 bases separated the two germline ends. Germline V gene data show CDR1 as KGHDR and CDR2 as SFDVKD.

This rearrangement joins TRBV20-1 to TRBJ2-5; TRBD2 agrees at 8 bases. The CDR3 totals 17 residues. With 3 bases clipped from V and 7 bases from J, the junction kept 19 bases outside the gene matches. Germline V gives CDR1 DFQATT, CDR2 SNEGSKA (reference sequence). CDR3 nucleotide sequence: TGCAGTGCTAGGCCCCTCGAAAGCGGGAGTGGTGGTGCGACCCAGTACTTC. This translates into CSARPLESGSGGATQYF.

A few counts support this clonotype. The chain is built from TRBV9 and TRBJ2-7; no clear D gene. Germline loops: CDR1 SGDLS, CDR2 YYNGEE. Trimming pared 0 bases from V and 1 base from J, leaving 11 bases between. This CDR3 has 15 amino acids. For the CDR3, the DNA is TGTGCCAGCAGCGTAGCAGATCACCGGTCCTACGAGCAGTACTTC. Protein sequence: CASSVADHRSYEQYF.

The chain uses TRBV10-2 and TRBJ1-2; 8 positions match TRBD1. Germline CDR1 is WSHSY and CDR2 is SAAADI. The ends lost 6 bases at V and 2 bases at J; junction bases unmatched: 8. CDR3 length equals 15 residues. The CDR3 sequence: CASSTGQAFNYGYTF. The CDR3 region has the DNA TGCGCCAGCAGCACGGGACAGGCCTTCAACTATGGCTACACCTTC.

This clonotype turned up a few times. The rearrangement uses TRBV27 and TRBJ1-5; D call uncertain. Per the germline V gene, CDR1 is MNHEY and CDR2 is SMNVEV (reference sequence). V shed 1 base and J shed 6 bases, with 13 bases lying between them. There are 15 residues in the CDR3. The CDR3 nucleotides read TGTGCCAGCAGTTTATTATGGGGTCATGCTCAGCCCCAGCATTTT. As protein: CASSLLWGHAQPQHF.

This clonotype has ten or more counts. This chain joins TRBV20-1 and TRBJ2-7; 9 nucleotides agree with TRBD1. This CDR3 is 13 amino acids long. Trimming removed 5 bases from V and 7 bases from J; junction bases left unmatched: 9. CDR1 DFQATT and CDR2 SNEGSKA come from the germline V gene (reference sequence). Written as DNA, the CDR3 is TGCAGTGCTTCCGGGACAGGGATAGAAGAGCAGTACTTC. Translation: CSASGTGIEEQYF.

CDR3 nucleotide sequence: TGTGCCAGCAGCTATGAAACCCCAGGGTCTGGCTACACCTTC. Its translation: CASSYETPGSGYTF. The chain combines TRBV7-2 with TRBJ1-2; D possibly corresponds to TRBD1 (5 bases). V lost 4 bases and J lost 7, with 16 bases in between. CDR1 and CDR2 from the germline V gene are SGHTA and FQGNSA. The CDR3 is 14 amino acids.

This clonotype was seen just once. The chain joins TRBV6-1 to TRBJ1-5; D gene uncertain. Germline CDR1 reads MNHNS; CDR2 reads SASEGT. V lost 0 bases, J lost 5 bases, and 11 bases lay in between. CDR3 length equals 15 residues. The CDR3 sequence: CASSEAGGIHQPQHF. The DNA for the CDR3 is TGTGCCAGCAGTGAAGCGGGTGGGATTCATCAGCCCCAGCATTTT.

Remarks on this clonotype: A much larger clone is a single base away; this may be a read error. The V call is TRBV6-6, the J call TRBJ2-1; TRBD2 matches at 10 bases. Germline V gives CDR1 MNHNY, CDR2 SVGAGI (reference sequence). This CDR3 comprises 15 residues. CDR3 DNA: TGTGCCAGCAGTGTCCTAGCGGGGGCCGACAATGAGCGGTTCTTC. It translates to CASSVLAGADNERFF.

This clonotype has at least ten counts. In nucleotides, the CDR3 is TGTGCCAGCAGCTTGGACAGGGTTTTGAAAGAGACCCAGTACTTC. Translated: CASSLDRVLKETQYF. The chain employs TRBV7-8 and TRBJ2-5; 8 nucleotides match TRBD1. Germline CDR1 is SGHVS and CDR2 is FQNEAQ. Trimming took 3 bases from V and 3 from J; bases not matched to a gene: 6. This CDR3 is built from 15 residues.

V and J are TRBV7-9 and TRBJ2-3, with 9 bases lining up with TRBD1. V lost 4 bases and J lost 4; bases outside the gene matches: 6. Germline lookup yields CDR1 SEHNR and CDR2 FQNEAQ (reference sequence). The CDR3 sequence is 15 residues long. CDR3 DNA: TGTGCCAGCAGCTCGACCGGACAGGGGTCAGATACGCAGTATTTT. Amino acids: CASSSTGQGSDTQYF. Complete variable domain (other parts from reference TRBV7-9 and TRBJ2-3): DTGVSQNPRHKITKRGQNVTFRCDPISEHNRLYWYRQTLGQGPEFLTYFQNEAQLEKSRLLSDRFSAERPKGSFSTLEIQRTEQGDSAMYLCASSSTGQGSDTQYFGPGTRLTVL.

This clonotype showed up many times. The rearrangement links TRBV15 to TRBJ2-6; 7 nucleotides match TRBD1. J gave up 2 bases and V 3 bases, and 1 base lay outside the gene matches. The CDR3 runs 15 residues. Per the germline V gene, CDR1 is LNHNV and CDR2 is YYDKDF (reference sequence). The CDR3 bases are TGTGCCACCAGCAGTGGACAGGCTGGGGCCAACGTCCTGACTTTC. Encoded protein: CATSSGQAGANVLTF.

In this sample, this clonotype turned up many times. The rearrangement uses TRBV7-2 and TRBJ1-2, with TRBD1 matching over 8 bases. V was pared by 2 bases and J by 7 bases, with 12 bases of the junction left unmatched. The CDR3 totals 16 residues. Germline lookup yields CDR1 SGHTA and CDR2 FQGNSA. CDR3 coding DNA: TGTGCCAGCAGCTTAAACGCCGGACAGGGATTCTTTGGCTACACCTTC. This gives the protein CASSLNAGQGFFGYTF.

CDR3 in DNA: TGCGCCAGCAGCCCCGAGAGCTTAGACAGGGGAAGAGGCTACACCTTC. Residues: CASSPESLDRGRGYTF. V is TRBV5-1 and J is TRBJ1-2, with TRBD1 matching 8 bases. J gave up 8 bases and V 4 bases, and 16 bases lay outside the gene matches. Germline CDR1 reads SGHRS; CDR2 reads YFSETQ. The CDR3 totals 16 residues.

This clonotype appeared many times. The CDR3 here is CSARDRGYEQYF. CDR3 DNA sequence: TGCAGTGCTAGGGACAGGGGCTACGAGCAGTACTTC. The chain joins TRBV20-1 to TRBJ2-7; 9 bases match TRBD1. This CDR3 comprises 12 residues. Germline values: CDR1 DFQATT, CDR2 SNEGSKA (reference sequence). The V and J ends lost 3 bases and 3 bases, in that order; junction bases with no gene match: 0.

V usage is TRBV6-4 and J usage is TRBJ2-6, with D possibly being TRBD1 (6 bases). V lost 5 bases to trimming and J lost 0 bases, with 14 bases between them. Germline V lookup: CDR1 MRHNA, CDR2 SNTAGT. The CDR3 consists of 17 residues. CDR3 nucleotides: TGTGCCAGCAGTAGACAGCAAGGGGGCTCTGGGGCCAACGTCCTGACTTTC. This codes for CASSRQQGGSGANVLTF.

This clonotype was observed a few times. The chain couples TRBV7-2 to TRBJ2-6; the D gene could be TRBD1 or TRBD2 (5 bases each). The CDR3 contains 15 residues. CDR1 is SGHTA and CDR2 is FQGNSA in the germline V gene. V gave up 1 base and J gave up 1 base, with 5 bases separating them. The CDR3 sequence: CASSLGGSGANVLTF. CDR3 in DNA: TGTGCCAGCAGCTTAGGGGGGTCTGGGGCCAACGTCCTGACTTTC.

This clonotype was observed a handful of times. The chain has TRBV29-1 and TRBJ1-1, with 10 bases fitting TRBD1. V lost 6 bases, J lost 5 bases, and 9 bases stayed unmatched. The V gene's germline CDR1 is SQVTM and CDR2 ANQGSEA. The CDR3 extends over 14 amino acids. CDR3 region: CSVPGTGEGTEAFF. The CDR3 region has the DNA TGCAGCGTACCCGGGACAGGGGAGGGTACTGAAGCTTTCTTT.

As to this clonotype: One end of the junction is discordant with germline, which a read error may explain. CDR3 in amino acids: CASSLELNTYNEQLF. CDR3 nucleotide sequence: TGTGCTAGCAGCTTAGAGCTAAATACCTACAATGAGCAGCTCTTC. The chain combines TRBV7-7 with TRBJ2-1; D gene ambiguous. The CDR3 has 15 residues. Looked up from germline, CDR1 is SSHAT and CDR2 is FNYEAQ (reference sequence).

There are many counts of this clonotype. One junction end does not reproduce the germline sequence, and a read error may be involved. The J gene is TRBJ2-1, the V gene TRBV7-7; tentative D call: TRBD2 (5 bases). This CDR3 is built from 15 residues. Looked up from germline, CDR1 is SSHAT and CDR2 is FNYEAQ (reference sequence). The CDR3 nucleotides are TGTGCTAGCAGCTCGTCGCTAGGAACCGGGGATGAGCAGTTCTTC. This sequence encodes CASSSSLGTGDEQFF. The full variable domain, in which reference TRBV7-7 and TRBJ2-1 provide the parts outside the CDR3, is GAGVSQSPRYKVTKRGQDVTLRCDPISSHATLYWYQQALGQGPEFLTYFNYEAQPDKSGLPSDRFSAERPEGSISTLTIQRTEQRDSAMYRCASSSSLGTGDEQFFGPGTRLTVL.

This clonotype was observed a few times. A read error may produce the germline difference seen at one junction end. The genes are TRBV15 and TRBJ2-7; D might be TRBD1 or TRBD2, each matching 6 bases. CDR1 LNHNV and CDR2 YYDKDF come from the germline V gene (reference sequence). There are 15 residues in the CDR3. The CDR3 here is CATSNEQGGSYEQYF. The CDR3 bases are TGTGCTACCAGCAACGAACAGGGAGGTTCCTACGAGCAGTACTTC.

This clonotype was picked up many times. V and J are TRBV29-1 and TRBJ2-5; 11 nucleotides match TRBD2. Germline CDR1 SQVTM, CDR2 ANQGSEA. Germline trimming cut 5 bases from V and 3 bases from J; bases unmatched to any gene: 11. The CDR3 totals 16 residues. CDR3 residues: CSVKGPLAGVEETQYF. The CDR3 coding sequence is TGCAGCGTTAAAGGCCCACTAGCGGGAGTAGAAGAGACCCAGTACTTC.

The V and J genes are TRBV25-1 and TRBJ1-1, with D perhaps TRBD1 (6 bases). Deletions cut 3 bases from V and 8 bases from J, with 13 bases between. The CDR3 runs 13 residues. Germline V gene lookup returns CDR1 MGHDK and CDR2 SYGVNS. The CDR3 nucleotides read TGTGCCAGCAGTGATAGGAGGGGGGCGGAAGCTTTCTTT. It codes for CASSDRRGAEAFF.

Many counts were recorded for this clonotype. CDR3 protein: CSARTDTQYF. CDR3 nucleotides: TGCAGTGCTAGAACAGATACGCAGTATTTT. This chain connects TRBV20-1 to TRBJ2-3; no clear D gene. The V end lost 2 bases, the J end lost 3 bases, and 0 bases lay between the germline ends. Germline V CDR1 and CDR2: DFQATT, SNEGSKA (reference sequence). The length of the CDR3 is 10 residues.

This clonotype was seen at least ten times. J is TRBJ1-2 and V is TRBV12-3 or TRBV12-4; TRBD1 aligns across 9 bases. Unmatched junction bases numbered 12, after V lost 9 bases and J lost 7 bases. This CDR3 has 14 residues. CDR3 sequence reads: CASNVRDRVLGYTF. CDR3 nucleotides: TGTGCCAGTAATGTCCGGGACAGGGTTCTTGGCTACACCTTC.